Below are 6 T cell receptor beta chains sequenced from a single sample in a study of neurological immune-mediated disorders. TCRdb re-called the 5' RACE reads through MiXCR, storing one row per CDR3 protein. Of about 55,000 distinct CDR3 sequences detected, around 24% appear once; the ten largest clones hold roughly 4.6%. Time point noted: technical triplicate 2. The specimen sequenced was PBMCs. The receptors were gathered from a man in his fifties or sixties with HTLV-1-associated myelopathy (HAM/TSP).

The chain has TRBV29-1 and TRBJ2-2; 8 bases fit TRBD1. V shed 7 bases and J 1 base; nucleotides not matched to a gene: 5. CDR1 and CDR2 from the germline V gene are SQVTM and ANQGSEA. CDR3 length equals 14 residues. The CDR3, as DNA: TGCAGCGCTGGTACAGGGGGGAACACCGGGGAGCTGTTTTTT. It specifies CSAGTGGNTGELFF.

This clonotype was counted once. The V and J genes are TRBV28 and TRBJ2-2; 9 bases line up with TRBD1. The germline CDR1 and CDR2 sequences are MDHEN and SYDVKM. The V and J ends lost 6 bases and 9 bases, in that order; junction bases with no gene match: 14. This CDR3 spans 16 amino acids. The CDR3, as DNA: TGTGCCAGCAGATCGGCCGGACAGGGGAATATCAGGGAGCTGTTTTTT. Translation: CASRSAGQGNIRELFF.

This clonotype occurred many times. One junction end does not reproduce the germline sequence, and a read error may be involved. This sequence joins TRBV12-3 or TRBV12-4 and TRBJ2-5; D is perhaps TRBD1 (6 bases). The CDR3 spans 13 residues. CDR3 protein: CACRGGYQETQYF. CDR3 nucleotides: TGTGCCTGCAGGGGCGGGTACCAAGAGACCCAGTACTTC.

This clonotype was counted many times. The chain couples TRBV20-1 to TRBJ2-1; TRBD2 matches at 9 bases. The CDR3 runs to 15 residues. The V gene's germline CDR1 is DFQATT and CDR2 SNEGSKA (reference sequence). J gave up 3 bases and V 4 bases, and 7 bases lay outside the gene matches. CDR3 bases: TGCAGTGCTAACGGGCTAGCGGGGTTCTACAATGAGCAGTTCTTC. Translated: CSANGLAGFYNEQFF.

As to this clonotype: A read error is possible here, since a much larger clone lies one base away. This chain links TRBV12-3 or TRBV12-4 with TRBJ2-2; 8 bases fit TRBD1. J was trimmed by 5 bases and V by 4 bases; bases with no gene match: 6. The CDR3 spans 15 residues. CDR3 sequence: CASSSGQGATGELFF. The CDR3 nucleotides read TGTGCCAGCAGTTCTGGGCAGGGGGCTACCGGGGAGCTGTTTTTT.

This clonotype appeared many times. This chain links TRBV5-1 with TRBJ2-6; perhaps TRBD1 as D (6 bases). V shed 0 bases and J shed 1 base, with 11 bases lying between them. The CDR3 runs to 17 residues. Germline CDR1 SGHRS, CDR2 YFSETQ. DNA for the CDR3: TGCGCCAGCAGCTTGGATGGTGGGACATCTGGGGCCAACGTCCTGACTTTC. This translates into CASSLDGGTSGANVLTF.